This T cell receptor (beta chain) was sequenced in a study of blood T cell repertoires in COVID-19. On the study more broadly: Italy, Spain and the United States were the sources of the convalescent and acute COVID-19 samples.

Repertoires were generated with immunoSEQ multiplex PCR, while TCRdb's copy carries only in-frame clones and drops some. The table has approximately 360,000 clones, 70% to 90% seen once. The CDR3 consists of 14 residues. Germline V lookup: CDR1 SEHNR, CDR2 FQNEAQ (reference sequence). Between the trimmed V and J ends, which lost 5 bases and 4 bases, there was a span of 15 bases. The participants were between about 18 and 90 years old and came from some 25 US areas. The rearrangement joins TRBV7-9 to TRBJ2-7; the D gene is possibly TRBD2 (6 bases). The sequencing sample was made of PBMCs or T cells enriched from blood (not recorded which). This TCR was sampled from a young woman with acute COVID-19. The CDR3 DNA is TGTGCCAGCAGCCCGGGGGAAGGAGTTTACGAGCAGTACTTC. Encoded protein: CASSPGEGVYEQYF.